A single sample gave rise to the 25 T cell receptor beta chains below, sequenced in a study of CD8+ T cells in alopecia areata. Reverse transcribed after extraction, RNA yielded cDNA as the sequencing template. Sequencing used immunoSEQ multiplex PCR; TCRdb keeps in-frame clones, though not all of them. This sample has 150,000 to 200,000 clones, with 50% to 75% found just once. Regarding treatment: oral pan-JAK inhibitor, 5-10 mg twice daily. The source material was CD4+ T cells sorted from blood, sampled between weeks 55 and 65, from a patient treated with tofacitinib. Receptors were obtained from a human donor with alopecia areata.

The chain links TRBV6-5 to TRBJ2-7; 7 bases fit TRBD1. The junction had 8 bases not matched to a gene; V was cut back by 6 bases and J by 9 bases. CDR3 length equals 12 residues. The germline V gene has CDR1 MNHEY and CDR2 SVGAGI. CDR3 loop: CASSYDRVWQYF. CDR3 DNA: TGTGCCAGCAGCTACGACAGGGTGTGGCAGTACTTC.

In DNA form, the CDR3 reads TGTGCCAGCAGTGCGGGAAGCCTGGTCCCTGGCTACACCTTC. This translates into CASSAGSLVPGYTF. The chain has TRBV2 and TRBJ1-2; D is unclear. The CDR3 has 14 residues. V lost 4 bases and J 7 bases, leaving 16 bases between the germline ends. Germline V CDR1 and CDR2: SNHLY, FYNNEI.

The V call is TRBV6-5, the J call TRBJ1-2; D is possibly TRBD1 (5 bases). The V and J ends lost 6 bases and 8 bases respectively, with 22 bases between them. Germline V gene data show CDR1 as MNHEY and CDR2 as SVGAGI. The CDR3 sequence is 15 residues long. CDR3 DNA: TGTGCCAGCAGAATCCTTACGCTAGGGGACTCCGGCTACACCTTC. Protein sequence: CASRILTLGDSGYTF.

The V and J genes are TRBV10-3 and TRBJ1-1, with D perhaps TRBD1 (6 bases). V lost 6 bases, J lost 4 bases, and 15 bases lay in between. Germline values: CDR1 ENHRY, CDR2 SYGVKD. CDR3 size: 14 residues. CDR3 DNA sequence: TGTGCCATCAGCAAAAACAGGGATAGCACTGAAGCTTTCTTT. Protein sequence: CAISKNRDSTEAFF.

CDR3 region: CASGAGTDTQYF. CDR3 DNA sequence: TGTGCCAGCGGGGCGGGCACAGATACGCAGTATTTT. The chain carries TRBV2 and TRBJ2-3, with a tentative D call TRBD1 (5 bases). CDR1 is SNHLY and CDR2 is FYNNEI in the germline V gene. The CDR3 has 12 residues. V was clipped by 8 bases and J by 1 base, with 7 bases between them.

This clone was counted a single time. The chain links TRBV10-3 to TRBJ2-6, with 8 bases matching TRBD1. CDR3 length equals 17 residues. After removal of 6 bases from V and 2 bases from J, the junction contained 9 bases not matched to a gene. CDR1 is ENHRY and CDR2 is SYGVKD in the germline V gene. The CDR3 here is CAISMTGVPTGANVLTF. The CDR3 DNA is TGTGCCATCAGCATGACAGGGGTCCCAACTGGGGCCAACGTCCTGACTTTC.

In this sample, this clone turned up a few times. V gene TRBV6-1 combines with J gene TRBJ2-2, with D unresolved. The CDR3 runs to 14 residues. Germline CDR1 is MNHNS and CDR2 is SASEGT. V was cut by 0 bases and J by 5 bases, with 7 bases left in between. The CDR3 region is CASSEARWTGELFF. In nucleotides, the CDR3 is TGTGCCAGCAGTGAAGCTCGTTGGACCGGGGAGCTGTTTTTT.

The chain couples TRBV27 to TRBJ2-4; D is ambiguous. CDR1 is MNHEY and CDR2 is SMNVEV in the germline V gene (reference sequence). The CDR3 consists of 16 residues. V gave up 3 bases and J gave up 0 bases, with 12 bases separating them. The CDR3 sequence is CASSFKLPVAKNIQYF. CDR3 nucleotide sequence: TGTGCCAGCAGTTTTAAATTACCCGTAGCCAAAAACATTCAGTACTTC.

J is TRBJ1-2 and V is TRBV9; tentative D call: TRBD1 (6 bases). The CDR3 has 13 amino acids. From germline, CDR1 is SGDLS and CDR2 YYNGEE. V shed 6 bases and J shed 5 bases, with 14 bases lying between them. The CDR3 region is CASTGGDVYGYTF. The CDR3 nucleotides are TGTGCCAGCACCGGGGGCGATGTTTATGGCTACACCTTC.

The genes are TRBV18 and TRBJ1-6; perhaps TRBD1 as D (5 bases). Per the germline V gene, CDR1 is KGHSH and CDR2 is LQKENI. V lost 3 bases, J lost 9 bases, and 18 bases lay in between. This CDR3 comprises 16 residues. The CDR3, as DNA: TGTGCCAGCTCACCGTCCCTAGGGGCCGTGGGTTCACCCCTCCACTTT. Encoded protein: CASSPSLGAVGSPLHF.

This clone was seen just once. The chain uses TRBV18 and TRBJ2-1, with 8 bases matching TRBD2. Germline V gene sequence: CDR1 KGHSH, CDR2 LQKENI. The ends lost 4 bases at V and 5 bases at J; junction bases unmatched: 10. This CDR3 region has 16 residues. The CDR3 coding sequence is TGTGCCAGCTCACGATACCTGACGGGGGGGAACAATGAGCAGTTCTTC. Protein sequence: CASSRYLTGGNNEQFF.

The chain is built from TRBV5-1 and TRBJ2-7; D not certain. Trimming took off 6 bases at V and 7 bases at J, with 17 bases between the two ends. Per the germline V gene, CDR1 is SGHRS and CDR2 is YFSETQ. This CDR3 contains 13 residues. CDR3 sequence reads: CASKAPHLREQYF. The DNA of the CDR3 is TGCGCCAGCAAAGCCCCACACCTGAGGGAGCAGTACTTC.

This clone occurred a few times. The gene calls are TRBV2 and TRBJ1-6; the match to TRBD1 covers 8 bases. Germline assignment: CDR1 SNHLY and CDR2 FYNNEI. V shed 10 bases and J 8 bases; nucleotides not matched to a gene: 10. The CDR3 has 14 residues. The CDR3 region is CATQGAVRDSPLHF. The DNA of the CDR3 is TGTGCCACCCAGGGGGCCGTGAGGGATTCACCCCTCCACTTT.

V and J are TRBV5-1 and TRBJ2-5; D is possibly TRBD2 (7 bases). Germline CDR1 reads SGHRS; CDR2 reads YFSETQ. Trimming left V 6 bases short and J 1 base short, with 16 bases between. The CDR3 length is 15 residues. CDR3 in amino acids: CASKSAGAAQETQYF. The CDR3 region has the DNA TGCGCCAGCAAGAGCGCGGGGGCCGCCCAAGAGACCCAGTACTTC.

The chain combines TRBV10-3 with TRBJ1-4, with D maybe TRBD1 (6 bases). The CDR3 is made up of 14 amino acids. Trimming cost V 0 bases and J 8 bases, with 10 bases left between them. Germline CDR1 reads ENHRY; CDR2 reads SYGVKD. CDR3 nucleotide sequence: TGTGCCATCAGTGAGTCGATTCAGGGGGAAAAACTGTTTTTT. It translates to CAISESIQGEKLFF.

The genes are TRBV29-1 and TRBJ2-7; tentatively, D is TRBD1 (5 bases). Trimming stripped 4 bases from V and 5 bases from J, with 15 bases between. Germline lookup yields CDR1 SQVTM and CDR2 ANQGSEA. The CDR3 contains 13 residues. In nucleotides, the CDR3 is TGCAGCGTTGGCGGCAGGGCCGGCCACGAGCAGTACTTC. This translates into CSVGGRAGHEQYF.

The CDR3 loop is CASSLQGAGTEAFF. The CDR3 region has the DNA TGTGCCAGCTCATTACAGGGGGCTGGCACTGAAGCTTTCTTT. The rearrangement links TRBV18 to TRBJ1-1; 9 bases align to TRBD1. The length of the CDR3 is 14 residues. V dropped 5 bases and J dropped 4; count of bases not matched to a gene: 5. Germline loops: CDR1 KGHSH, CDR2 LQKENI.

This chain connects TRBV4-1 to TRBJ2-5, with 9 bases matching TRBD2. Trimming took 2 bases from V and 2 from J; bases not matched to a gene: 9. The CDR3 is 17 residues long. Germline-derived CDR1 and CDR2 are MGHRA and YSYEKL. CDR3 in DNA: TGCGCCAGCAGCCAATACTGGAAAGCGGGGGGTCAAGAGACCCAGTACTTC. This sequence encodes CASSQYWKAGGQETQYF.

Only a few counts were recorded for this clone. The chain employs TRBV5-6 and TRBJ2-5; a weak D match, TRBD2 (5 bases). V dropped 4 bases and J dropped 2 bases, with 9 bases sitting between them. The CDR3 extends over 13 amino acids. Germline loops: CDR1 SGHDT, CDR2 YYEEEE. The CDR3 reads CASSPTTQETQYF. CDR3 DNA: TGTGCCAGCAGCCCGACTACTCAAGAGACCCAGTACTTC.

As to this clone: Additional DNA sequences in this sample encode the identical CDR3. The rearrangement uses TRBV4-1 and TRBJ1-1, with a weak D call TRBD1 (5 bases). The V end was cut by 1 base, the J end by 2 bases, with 11 bases between. In germline, CDR1 is MGHRA, CDR2 YSYEKL. The CDR3 runs 15 residues. The CDR3 region has the DNA TGCGCCAGCAGCCAAGGCCAGGGTGTCAACACTGAAGCTTTCTTT. Its translation is CASSQGQGVNTEAFF.

The gene calls are TRBV29-1 and TRBJ1-1; D remains unclear. V dropped 7 bases and J dropped 5 bases, with 11 bases sitting between them. Germline V gene lookup returns CDR1 SQVTM and CDR2 ANQGSEA. This CDR3 spans 11 amino acids. The CDR3 DNA sequence: TGCAGCGGATCGAGGGAGACTGAAGCTTTCTTT. This sequence encodes CSGSRETEAFF.

Worth noting for this clone: This could be a read error, since a much larger clone is one nucleotide away. V usage is TRBV7-9 and J usage is TRBJ2-3; the D gene is possibly TRBD2 (5 bases). This CDR3 has 15 residues. V shed 3 bases and J shed 2 bases, with 12 bases lying between them. CDR1 and CDR2 from the germline V gene are SEHNR and FQNEAQ (reference sequence). CDR3 in DNA: TGTGCCAGCAGCTTGGCAACGGGGTTCACAGATACGCAGTATTTT. It encodes CASSLATGFTDTQYF.

V is TRBV18 and J is TRBJ1-1; the D is unclear. Looked up from germline, CDR1 is KGHSH and CDR2 is LQKENI. This CDR3 comprises 16 residues. Trimming took off 3 bases at V and 4 bases at J, with 18 bases between the two ends. Here the CDR3 DNA reads TGTGCCAGCTCACCGAATTATTACACGGGTGGCACTGAAGCTTTCTTT. Residues: CASSPNYYTGGTEAFF.

V usage is TRBV29-1 and J usage is TRBJ2-7; D is undetermined. The V gene's germline CDR1 is SQVTM and CDR2 ANQGSEA. The length of the CDR3 is 13 residues. With 2 bases removed from V and 3 bases from J, the gap between germline ends came to 11 bases. Here the CDR3 reads CSVERAGYYEQYF. In DNA form, the CDR3 reads TGCAGCGTTGAAAGGGCAGGTTACTACGAGCAGTACTTC.

The V and J genes are TRBV14 and TRBJ2-4; no clear D. V was trimmed by 1 base and J by 7 bases, leaving 8 bases between them. Per the germline V gene, CDR1 is SGHDN and CDR2 is FVKESK. The CDR3 extends over 13 amino acids. The CDR3 sequence is CASSQGGMNIQYF. CDR3 DNA: TGTGCCAGCAGCCAAGGGGGAATGAACATTCAGTACTTC.